The 6 T cell receptor beta chains below come from one sample, sequenced in a study of OX40 agonist ivuxolimab in advanced cancers. Sequencing used immunoSEQ multiplex PCR; TCRdb keeps in-frame clones, though not all of them. The top ten hold approximately 23% of the sample, which has 35,000 to 45,000 clones, approximately 80% seen once. Specimen: CD4+ or CD8+ T cells sorted from blood, collected in a trial of the OX40 agonist ivuxolimab. These receptors originate from an adult with an advanced solid tumor such as melanoma, head and neck, liver or kidney cancer.

The J gene is TRBJ2-7, the V gene TRBV6-6; TRBD1 aligns across 7 bases. With V trimmed by 0 bases and J by 0 bases, 2 bases remained unmatched. The CDR3 is 15 residues long. From germline, CDR1 is MNHNY and CDR2 SVGAGI (reference sequence). DNA of the CDR3: TGTGCCAGCAGTTACTCGGGGACAGACTCCTACGAGCAGTACTTC. It yields the protein CASSYSGTDSYEQYF.

This sequence joins TRBV27 and TRBJ2-2, with TRBD1 matching 7 bases. Germline V CDR1 and CDR2: MNHEY, SMNVEV (reference sequence). The junction had 13 bases not matched to a gene; V was cut back by 7 bases and J by 5 bases. This CDR3 contains 16 residues. The CDR3 loop is CASNPHPLRGTGELFF. CDR3 DNA sequence: TGTGCCAGCAATCCTCACCCACTCAGGGGGACCGGGGAGCTGTTTTTT.

This clone occurred once. The chain employs TRBV27 and TRBJ2-7; a weak D match, TRBD2 (6 bases). CDR3 length: 14 residues. The germline V gene has CDR1 MNHEY and CDR2 SMNVEV (reference sequence). V gave up 5 bases and J gave up 3 bases, with 14 bases separating them. CDR3: CASSPGGTVYEQYF. CDR3 nucleotides: TGTGCCAGCAGTCCCGGGGGTACCGTCTACGAGCAGTACTTC.

The CDR3 spells CASSQDRHGPRTDTQYF. CDR3 nucleotide sequence: TGTGCCAGCAGCCAAGACAGACACGGTCCCCGCACAGATACGCAGTATTTT. The rearrangement uses TRBV14 and TRBJ2-3, with D uncertain. The V end was cut by 0 bases, the J end by 1 base, with 14 bases between. Germline V gene sequence: CDR1 SGHDN, CDR2 FVKESK. The CDR3 covers 17 residues.

The chain employs TRBV6-5 and TRBJ2-5; D may be TRBD1 or TRBD2 (6 bases each). Looked up from germline, CDR1 is MNHEY and CDR2 is SVGAGI. Trimming removed 6 bases at V and 4 bases at J, with 9 bases between. The CDR3 totals 12 residues. The CDR3 DNA reads as TGTGCCAGCAGGGGGGGCGGAGAGACCCAGTACTTC. It translates to CASRGGGETQYF.

The V call is TRBV9, the J call TRBJ1-1, with no clear D. Germline V gene sequence: CDR1 SGDLS, CDR2 YYNGEE. The V end was cut by 0 bases, the J end by 0 bases, with 9 bases between. This CDR3 contains 15 residues. CDR3 nucleotides: TGTGCCAGCAGCGTAGGGGCATTCATGAACACTGAAGCTTTCTTT. Translated, it gives CASSVGAFMNTEAFF.